The T cell receptor (beta chain) described here comes from a study of T cells after yellow fever vaccination. The length of the CDR3 is 14 residues. The germline V and J ends were trimmed by 5 bases and 4 bases, with 13 bases remaining between them. Germline lookup yields CDR1 SGHRS and CDR2 YFSETQ. TCRdb independently ran MiXCR on the 5' RACE reads; one entry per CDR3 protein. In the table there are 200,000 to 300,000 distinct CDR3 sequences, approximately 12% of which are singletons. The starting material was CD4+ T cells sorted from PBMCs, obtained 45 days after the yellow fever booster vaccination. The sequence derives from a young man who received the YFV17D yellow fever vaccine. The chain combines TRBV5-1 with TRBJ2-1, with D possibly being TRBD2 (6 bases). CDR3: CASSIGSTYNEQFF. DNA for the CDR3: TGCGCCAGCAGTATCGGGAGTACGTACAATGAGCAGTTCTTC.